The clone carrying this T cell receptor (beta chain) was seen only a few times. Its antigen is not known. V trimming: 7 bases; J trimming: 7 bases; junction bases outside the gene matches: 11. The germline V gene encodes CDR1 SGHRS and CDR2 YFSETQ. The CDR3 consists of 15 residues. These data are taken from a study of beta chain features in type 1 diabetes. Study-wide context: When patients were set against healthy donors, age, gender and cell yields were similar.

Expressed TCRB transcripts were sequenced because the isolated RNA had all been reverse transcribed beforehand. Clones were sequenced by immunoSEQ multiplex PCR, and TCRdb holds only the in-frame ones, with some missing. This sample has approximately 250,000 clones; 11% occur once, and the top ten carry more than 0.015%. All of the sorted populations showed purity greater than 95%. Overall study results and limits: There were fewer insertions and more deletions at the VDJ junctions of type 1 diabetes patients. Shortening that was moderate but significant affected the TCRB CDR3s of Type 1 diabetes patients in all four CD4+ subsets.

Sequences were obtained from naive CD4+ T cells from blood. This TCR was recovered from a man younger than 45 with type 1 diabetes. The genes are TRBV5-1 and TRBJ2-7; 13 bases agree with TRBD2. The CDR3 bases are TGCGCCAGCGGTACGGGGACTAGCGGGGTTCGAGAGCAGTACTTC. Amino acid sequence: CASGTGTSGVREQYF.